The 11 T cell receptor beta chains in this list originate from one sample, sequenced in a study of blood T cell repertoires in COVID-19. Assay used: immunoSEQ multiplex PCR; TCRdb lists only in-frame clones, some missing. The sample has about 120,000 clones; roughly 85% are singletons. Input material: peripheral blood. These TCRs come from a human donor in a cohort sampled during active COVID-19.

V is TRBV5-1 and J is TRBJ1-1; no definite D call. Trimming removed 0 bases from V and 5 bases from J, with 14 bases in between. CDR3 length: 15 residues. In germline, CDR1 is SGHRS, CDR2 YFSETQ. CDR3: CASSLALRSNTEAFF. The CDR3 DNA reads TGCGCCAGCAGCTTGGCCTTACGGTCCAATACTGAAGCTTTCTTT. The full variable domain, its missing parts supplied by reference TRBV5-1 and TRBJ1-1, is KAGVTQTPRYLIKTRGQQVTLSCSPISGHRSVSWYQQTPGQGLQFLFEYFSETQRNKGNFPGRFSGRQFSNSRSEMNVSTLELGDSALYLCASSLALRSNTEAFFGQGTRLTVV.

The chain carries TRBV6-2 or TRBV6-3 and TRBJ1-1, with D uncertain. CDR3 size: 16 residues. Germline V gene lookup returns CDR1 MNHEY and CDR2 SVGEGT. Between the trimmed V and J ends, which lost 4 bases and 2 bases, there was a span of 17 bases. The CDR3 bases are TGTGCCAGCAGTTTACTGAGTCTTATCTACAACACTGAAGCTTTCTTT. This translates into CASSLLSLIYNTEAFF.

This clone was counted once. The chain is built from TRBV20-1 and TRBJ1-1; D is ambiguous. The V gene's germline CDR1 is DFQATT and CDR2 SNEGSKA (reference sequence). V lost 1 base and J lost 6, with 6 bases in between. CDR3 length: 11 residues. CDR3 sequence reads: CSARGPPEAFF. The CDR3 DNA reads as TGCAGTGCTAGAGGGCCACCTGAAGCTTTCTTT.

J is TRBJ1-1 and V is TRBV5-8; D might be TRBD1 (6 bases). Germline lookup yields CDR1 SGHTS and CDR2 YDEGEE. V was pared by 4 bases and J by 0 bases, with 13 bases between. The CDR3 length is 15 residues. CDR3: CASSPRTAMNTEAFF. The DNA of the CDR3 is TGTGCCAGCAGCCCCAGGACAGCAATGAACACTGAAGCTTTCTTT.

The chain uses TRBV7-8 and TRBJ1-1, with unresolved D. V was trimmed by 1 base and J by 4 bases, leaving 10 bases between them. In germline, CDR1 is SGHVS, CDR2 FQNEAQ. The CDR3 spans 14 residues. This CDR3 reads CASSLGSASTEAFF. The CDR3 region has the DNA TGTGCCAGCAGCTTAGGGTCAGCGAGCACTGAAGCTTTCTTT.

The V gene is TRBV15, the J gene TRBJ2-7; D perhaps matches TRBD2 (5 bases). There are 15 residues in the CDR3. V dropped 3 bases and J dropped 5 bases, with 17 bases sitting between them. The V gene's germline CDR1 is LNHNV and CDR2 YYDKDF (reference sequence). Written as DNA, the CDR3 is TGTGCCACCAGCAGGGACCTCGGATCCGGGAACGAGCAGTACTTC. Its protein is CATSRDLGSGNEQYF.

This sequence joins TRBV19 and TRBJ2-7, with 7 positions matching TRBD1. Germline trimming cut 8 bases from V and 2 bases from J; bases unmatched to any gene: 9. This CDR3 region has 14 residues. Germline-derived CDR1 and CDR2 are LNHDA and SQIVND (reference sequence). CDR3 nucleotide sequence: TGTGCCAGTCAGAACAGGGACAGAGCCTACGAGCAGTACTTC. Translation: CASQNRDRAYEQYF.

The V gene is TRBV20-1, the J gene TRBJ2-1; a possible D gene is TRBD1 (6 bases). The CDR3 has 14 amino acids. V dropped 3 bases and J dropped 0 bases, with 9 bases sitting between them. Germline CDR1 is DFQATT and CDR2 is SNEGSKA (reference sequence). This CDR3 reads CSASWGPSYNEQFF. CDR3 nucleotide sequence: TGCAGTGCTAGTTGGGGGCCCTCCTACAATGAGCAGTTCTTC.

This sequence joins TRBV19 and TRBJ1-4; D gene ambiguous. V lost 10 bases and J lost 5, with 17 bases in between. Germline V CDR1 and CDR2: LNHDA, SQIVND (reference sequence). The CDR3 has 14 residues. CDR3 sequence reads: CATRAAGDNEKLFF. In DNA form, the CDR3 reads TGTGCCACCCGGGCCGCGGGAGACAATGAAAAACTGTTTTTT.

The chain couples TRBV18 to TRBJ2-1; 8 bases are shared with TRBD2. Germline CDR1 reads KGHSH; CDR2 reads LQKENI. The V and J ends lost 3 bases and 4 bases, in that order; junction bases with no gene match: 11. This CDR3 comprises 17 residues. CDR3 residues: CASSPALGGAAYNEQFF. CDR3 sequence (DNA): TGTGCCAGCTCACCTGCCCTCGGGGGGGCCGCTTACAATGAGCAGTTCTTC.

The CDR3 spells CASSDSATNEKLFF. The CDR3 DNA follows: TGTGCCAGCAGCGACAGTGCAACTAATGAAAAACTGTTTTTT. The rearrangement uses TRBV9 and TRBJ1-4; D gene ambiguous. Germline V gene sequence: CDR1 SGDLS, CDR2 YYNGEE. This CDR3 spans 14 amino acids. With 3 bases removed from V and 0 bases from J, the gap between germline ends came to 6 bases.